The 7 T cell receptor beta chains below come from one sample, sequenced in a study of T cells in Graves' hyperthyroidism and ophthalmopathy. Amplified regions were TCR beta CDR3 sequences from RNA transcripts. HTBI primers were the set used in a first-round RT-PCR of the TCR CDR3. Using its own MiXCR run on the multiplex PCR reads, TCRdb lists one record per CDR3 protein. Among around 340,000 distinct CDR3 sequences listed, approximately 18% were seen once. The sequencing sample was made of blood. These receptors all stem from a woman between 35 and 50 years old with Graves' ophthalmopathy.

This clonotype was picked up many times. The chain recombines TRBV6-5 with TRBJ2-7; D may be TRBD1 or TRBD2 (5 bases each). The CDR3 contains 12 residues. The V end lost 4 bases, the J end lost 8 bases, and 12 bases lay between the germline ends. Germline assignment: CDR1 MNHEY and CDR2 SVGAGI. The CDR3 sequence: CASSSSGRKQYF. The DNA of the CDR3 is TGTGCCAGCAGTTCCTCAGGGAGAAAGCAGTACTTC.

This clonotype has just a few counts. This chain connects TRBV28 to TRBJ2-7; D may be TRBD1 or TRBD2 (5 bases each). The CDR3 covers 15 residues. V dropped 6 bases and J dropped 2 bases, with 17 bases sitting between them. The V gene's germline CDR1 is MDHEN and CDR2 SYDVKM. The CDR3 DNA is TGTGCCAGCAGAGGCGGGTCAGGGCCGACCTACGAGCAGTACTTC. Amino acids: CASRGGSGPTYEQYF.

A note on this clonotype: The junction departs from the called germline gene at one end, perhaps through a read error. V is TRBV5-6 and J is TRBJ2-7; a possible D gene is TRBD1 (5 bases). The CDR3 loop spans 14 amino acids. CDR1 is SGHDT, CDR2 YYEEEE, per germline. In DNA form, the CDR3 reads TGTGCCAGCAGCCCGGGTCCTGGGGCTTCCGAGCGGTACTTC. Its translation: CASSPGPGASERYF.

The chain combines TRBV5-1 with TRBJ1-1; D is perhaps TRBD1 (5 bases). V was pared by 4 bases and J by 2 bases, with 15 bases between. Germline values: CDR1 SGHRS, CDR2 YFSETQ. This CDR3 region has 15 residues. The CDR3 protein is CASSKEGTLNTEAFF. In DNA, the CDR3 is TGCGCCAGCAGCAAGGAGGGGACCCTAAACACTGAAGCTTTCTTT.

This clonotype was counted many times. The genes are TRBV27 and TRBJ1-1; D remains unclear. This CDR3 has 17 residues. CDR1 and CDR2 (germline): MNHEY, SMNVEV (reference sequence). V was trimmed by 3 bases and J by 2 bases, leaving 19 bases between them. In DNA form, the CDR3 reads TGTGCCAGCAGTTTGTCTTCCTACACAGCGATAAACACTGAAGCTTTCTTT. This sequence encodes CASSLSSYTAINTEAFF.

The sample holds many counts of this clonotype. V usage is TRBV5-5 and J usage is TRBJ2-7, with D maybe TRBD1 (6 bases). Trimming cost V 6 bases and J 0 bases, with 13 bases left between them. Germline CDR1 SGHKS, CDR2 YYEKEE (reference sequence). There are 14 residues in the CDR3. CDR3 amino acids: CASTGQPASYEQYF. The CDR3 DNA sequence: TGTGCCAGCACAGGACAGCCGGCCTCCTACGAGCAGTACTTC.

The V gene is TRBV30, the J gene TRBJ2-7, with D uncertain. CDR3 length equals 13 residues. The ends were cut back, 3 bases at V and 5 bases at J, with 14 bases in the middle. Looked up from germline, CDR1 is GTSNPN and CDR2 is SVGIG (reference sequence). The CDR3 sequence: CAWSTYMLDEQYF. CDR3 bases: TGTGCCTGGAGCACCTACATGCTCGACGAGCAGTACTTC.